Presented here are 15 T cell receptor beta chains from one specimen sequenced in a study of blood T cell repertoires in COVID-19. Assay used: immunoSEQ multiplex PCR; TCRdb lists only in-frame clones, some missing. The profile shows roughly 210,000 clones, 84% of them singletons. Sample: peripheral blood. The receptors come from a woman aged 80 or over with COVID-19, enrolled during active disease.

With regard to this clone: Relative to the germline gene, one junction end is altered; a read error may explain this. The chain joins TRBV5-1 to TRBJ2-6, with D perhaps matching TRBD2 (7 bases). CDR3 length equals 13 residues. CDR1 and CDR2 (germline): SGHRS, YFSETQ. This CDR3 is CASSLEQGGVWAF. In nucleotides, the CDR3 is TGCGCCAGCAGCTTGGAACAGGGAGGGGTATGGGCTTTC.

This clone was seen a handful of times. This chain connects TRBV12-5 to TRBJ1-5, with 9 bases that match TRBD1. Germline-derived CDR1 and CDR2 are LGHNT and FRNRAP. V gave up 1 base and J gave up 9 bases; unmatched junction bases: 13. The CDR3 covers 17 residues. The CDR3 loop reads CASGLARTGDEIRPQHF. CDR3 nucleotide sequence: TGTGCTAGTGGTTTGGCACGGACAGGGGATGAGATAAGGCCCCAGCATTTT.

The sample holds a few counts of this clone. V usage is TRBV28 and J usage is TRBJ1-5, with D perhaps matching TRBD1 (5 bases). The CDR3 extends over 15 amino acids. Germline CDR1 and CDR2: MDHEN and SYDVKM. V lost 7 bases and J lost 5, with 18 bases in between. The CDR3 loop reads CASTLPQGGDQPQHF. In DNA form, the CDR3 reads TGTGCCAGCACCCTTCCTCAGGGAGGGGATCAGCCCCAGCATTTT.

The DNA for the CDR3 is TGTGCCAGTAGTCGGACAGAGGGTAACTATGGCTACACCTTC. Translating gives CASSRTEGNYGYTF. V usage is TRBV19 and J usage is TRBJ1-2, with D perhaps TRBD1 (6 bases). V lost 5 bases, J lost 1 base, and 11 bases lay in between. The CDR3 contains 14 residues. Germline CDR1 and CDR2: LNHDA and SQIVND (reference sequence). Complete variable domain (other parts from reference TRBV19 and TRBJ1-2): DGGITQSPKYLFRKEGQNVTLSCEQNLNHDAMYWYRQDPGQGLRLIYYSQIVNDFQKGDIAEGYSVSREKKESFPLTVTSAQKNPTAFYLCASSRTEGNYGYTFGSGTRLTVV.

This clone was observed a few times. This sequence joins TRBV9 and TRBJ2-5, with unresolved D. Trimming stripped 0 bases from V and 1 base from J, with 10 bases between. CDR1 and CDR2 from the germline V gene are SGDLS and YYNGEE. CDR3 length equals 15 residues. The CDR3: CASSVVPGSQETQYF. CDR3 nucleotides: TGTGCCAGCAGCGTAGTACCCGGGTCCCAAGAGACCCAGTACTTC.

The chain is built from TRBV23-1 and TRBJ1-2; 10 bases are a match to TRBD1. TRBV23-1 is classed as an ORF, of uncertain function. Trimming took 0 bases from V and 5 from J; bases not matched to a gene: 6. This CDR3 spans 16 amino acids. Here the CDR3 DNA reads TGCGCCAGCAGTCAATCCTACGACAGGGGGCGGTATGGCTACACCTTC. The encoded protein is CASSQSYDRGRYGYTF.

The chain has TRBV18 and TRBJ1-6, with TRBD1 identical over 7 bases. V was pared by 1 base and J by 6 bases, with 3 bases of the junction left unmatched. Germline loops: CDR1 KGHSH, CDR2 LQKENI. The CDR3 covers 15 residues. The CDR3 reads CASSPQGALNSPLHF. Here the CDR3 DNA reads TGTGCCAGCTCACCACAGGGGGCTCTTAATTCACCCCTCCACTTT.

This clone has a handful of counts. The chain links TRBV7-9 to TRBJ2-1, with TRBD2 as a possible D gene (6 bases). Between the trimmed V and J ends, which lost 1 base and 15 bases, there was a span of 16 bases. This CDR3 region has 13 residues. Germline V lookup: CDR1 SEHNR, CDR2 FQNEAQ (reference sequence). CDR3 sequence reads: CASSLELGSAGFF. CDR3 nucleotides: TGTGCCAGCAGCTTAGAGTTGGGGTCAGCGGGGTTCTTC.

The chain has TRBV6-1 and TRBJ1-5; TRBD1 aligns across 9 bases. The CDR3 consists of 18 residues. CDR1 is MNHNS and CDR2 is SASEGT in the germline V gene. The junction had 13 bases not matched to a gene; V was cut back by 3 bases and J by 4 bases. This CDR3 reads CASSDGLWRQGENQPQHF. Here the CDR3 DNA reads TGTGCCAGCAGTGATGGTTTGTGGAGACAGGGGGAAAATCAGCCCCAGCATTTT.

V usage is TRBV6-1 and J usage is TRBJ2-1, with 8 bases lining up with TRBD1. CDR3 size: 15 residues. CDR1 and CDR2 (germline): MNHNS, SASEGT. V lost 0 bases to trimming and J lost 3 bases; unmatched junction nucleotides: 1. The CDR3 sequence: CASSEATGGYNEQFF. DNA for the CDR3: TGTGCCAGCAGTGAAGCAACAGGGGGCTACAATGAGCAGTTCTTC.

The rearrangement joins TRBV7-6 to TRBJ2-7; possibly TRBD1 for D (5 bases). The CDR3 covers 15 residues. Germline loops: CDR1 SGHVS, CDR2 FNYEAQ. V lost 1 base and J lost 0, with 10 bases in between. The CDR3 region is CASSLGQRDSYEQYF. CDR3 DNA sequence: TGTGCCAGCAGCTTAGGACAGCGTGACTCCTACGAGCAGTACTTC.

This chain uses TRBV2 with TRBJ2-4; 11 positions agree with TRBD2. This CDR3 has 15 amino acids. V gave up 4 bases and J gave up 7 bases; unmatched junction bases: 6. The germline V gene has CDR1 SNHLY and CDR2 FYNNEI. The CDR3 sequence is CASSVSGGAWNIQYF. The CDR3, as DNA: TGTGCCAGCAGTGTTAGCGGGGGGGCGTGGAACATTCAGTACTTC. Based on the CDR3 plus reference TRBV2 and TRBJ2-4, the full variable domain is EPEVTQTPSHQVTQMGQEVILRCVPISNHLYFYWYRQILGQKVEFLVSFYNNEISEKSEIFDDQFSVERPDGSNFTLKIRSTKLEDSAMYFCASSVSGGAWNIQYFGAGTRLSVL.

The CDR3 region has the DNA TGTGCCAGCAGCCCCAAAGAGACCCAGTACTTC. Its protein is CASSPKETQYF. This chain links TRBV11-2 with TRBJ2-5; D is unclear. With 5 bases removed from V and 3 bases from J, the gap between germline ends came to 4 bases. CDR1 and CDR2 (germline): SGHAT, FQNNGV. The CDR3 extends over 11 amino acids.

With respect to this clone: This specimen includes other DNA sequences encoding the same CDR3. This chain joins TRBV5-1 and TRBJ1-1, with 7 bases fitting TRBD1. After removal of 2 bases from V and 0 bases from J, the junction contained 1 base not matched to a gene. From germline, CDR1 is SGHRS and CDR2 YFSETQ. This CDR3 spans 14 amino acids. CDR3 sequence reads: CASSLQGMNTEAFF. The CDR3 DNA reads as TGCGCCAGCAGCTTACAGGGGATGAACACTGAAGCTTTCTTT.

This rearrangement joins TRBV2 to TRBJ1-2, with TRBD1 identical over 9 bases. V dropped 8 bases and J dropped 1; count of bases not matched to a gene: 5. There are 14 residues in the CDR3. Germline V gene sequence: CDR1 SNHLY, CDR2 FYNNEI. The CDR3 DNA sequence: TGTGCCAGCTTGAAGGGACAGGGTAACTATGGCTACACCTTC. Its protein product is CASLKGQGNYGYTF.